The clone carrying this T cell receptor beta chain appeared a few times. Its antigen is as yet unknown. Trimming took off 3 bases at V and 4 bases at J, with 6 bases between the two ends. Germline V CDR1 and CDR2: MRHNA, SNTAGT. This CDR3 has 13 residues. The record originates from a study of cytomegalovirus exposure and HLA in healthy donors. Produced via immunoSEQ multiplex PCR; TCRdb's table is partial and in-frame only. This repertoire shows around 190,000 clones, around 86% found once; its top ten account for roughly 1.5%. Study-level points and caveats: CMV antigen specificity of a few CMV-associated chains was confirmed in vitro. Rare TCR sequences predominated, though certain public TCRs were found in many donors.

The TCR was taken from a woman aged 18-35 years in good health and CMV-seronegative. The source material was PBMCs. J is TRBJ2-2 and V is TRBV6-4, with D perhaps matching TRBD2 (6 bases). The CDR3 spells CASSETSTGELFF. For the CDR3, the DNA is TGTGCCAGCAGTGAGACTAGCACCGGGGAGCTGTTTTTT.